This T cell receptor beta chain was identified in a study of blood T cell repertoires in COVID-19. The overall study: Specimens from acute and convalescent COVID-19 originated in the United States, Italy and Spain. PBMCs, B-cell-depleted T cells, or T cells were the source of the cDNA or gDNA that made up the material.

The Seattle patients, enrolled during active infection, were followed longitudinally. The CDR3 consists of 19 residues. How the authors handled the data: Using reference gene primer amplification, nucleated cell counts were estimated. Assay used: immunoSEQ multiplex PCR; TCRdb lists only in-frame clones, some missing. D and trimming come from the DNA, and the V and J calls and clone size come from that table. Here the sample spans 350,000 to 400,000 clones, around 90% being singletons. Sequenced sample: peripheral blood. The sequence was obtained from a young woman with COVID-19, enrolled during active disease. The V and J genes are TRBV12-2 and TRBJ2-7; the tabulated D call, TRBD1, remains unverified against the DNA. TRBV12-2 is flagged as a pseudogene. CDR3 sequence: CASRLGKGDRDPLGDEQYV. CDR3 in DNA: TGTGCAAGTCGCTTAGGAAAAGGGGACAGGGACCCCCTGGGGGACGAGCAGTACGTC.